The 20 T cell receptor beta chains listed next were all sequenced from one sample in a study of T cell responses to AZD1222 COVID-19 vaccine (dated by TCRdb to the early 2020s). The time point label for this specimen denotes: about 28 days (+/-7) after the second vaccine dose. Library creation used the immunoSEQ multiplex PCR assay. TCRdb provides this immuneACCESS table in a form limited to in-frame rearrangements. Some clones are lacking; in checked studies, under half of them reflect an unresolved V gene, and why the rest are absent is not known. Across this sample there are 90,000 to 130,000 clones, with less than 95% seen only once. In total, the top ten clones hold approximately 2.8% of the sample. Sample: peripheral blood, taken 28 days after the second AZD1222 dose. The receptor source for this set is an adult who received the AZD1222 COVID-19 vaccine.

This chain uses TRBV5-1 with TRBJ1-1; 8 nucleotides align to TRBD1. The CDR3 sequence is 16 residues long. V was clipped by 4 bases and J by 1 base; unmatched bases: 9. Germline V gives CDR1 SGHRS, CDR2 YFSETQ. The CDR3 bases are TGCGCCAGCAGCCCCGGACAGGGCGTCGGGAACACTGAAGCTTTCTTT. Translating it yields CASSPGQGVGNTEAFF.

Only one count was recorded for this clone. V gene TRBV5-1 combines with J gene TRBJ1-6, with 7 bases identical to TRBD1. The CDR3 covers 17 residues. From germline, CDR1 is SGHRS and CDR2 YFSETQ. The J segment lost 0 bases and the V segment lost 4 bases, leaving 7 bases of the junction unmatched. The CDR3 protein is CASSTQGGSSYNSPLHF. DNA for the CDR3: TGCGCCAGCAGCACTCAGGGGGGCAGCTCCTATAATTCACCCCTCCACTTT.

DNA for the CDR3: TGTGCCAGCAGCCCCTCTGCCCTTGGGACAGGGGTTCCCGGGGAGCTGTTTTTT. This gives the protein CASSPSALGTGVPGELFF. The chain combines TRBV14 with TRBJ2-2, with 10 bases fitting TRBD1. The CDR3 sequence is 18 residues long. CDR1 is SGHDN, CDR2 FVKESK, per germline. V lost 4 bases to trimming and J lost 6 bases; unmatched junction nucleotides: 14.

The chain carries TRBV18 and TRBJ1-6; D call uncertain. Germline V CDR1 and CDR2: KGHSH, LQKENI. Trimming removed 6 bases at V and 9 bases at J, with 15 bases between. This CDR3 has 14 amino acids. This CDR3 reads CASSQDAGGSPLHF. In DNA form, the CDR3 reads TGTGCCAGCTCCCAGGACGCTGGCGGTTCACCCCTCCACTTT.

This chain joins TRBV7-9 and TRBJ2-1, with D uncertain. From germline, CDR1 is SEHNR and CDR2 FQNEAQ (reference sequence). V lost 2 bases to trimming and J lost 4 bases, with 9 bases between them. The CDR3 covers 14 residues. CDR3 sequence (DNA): TGTGCCAGCAGCTTACTCGAGCTATACAATGAGCAGTTCTTC. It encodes CASSLLELYNEQFF.

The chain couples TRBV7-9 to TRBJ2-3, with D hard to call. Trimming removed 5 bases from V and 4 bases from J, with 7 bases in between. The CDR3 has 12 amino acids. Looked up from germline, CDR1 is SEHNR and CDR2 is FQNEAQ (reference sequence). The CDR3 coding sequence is TGTGCCAGCAGCGATACGGCAGATACGCAGTATTTT. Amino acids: CASSDTADTQYF.

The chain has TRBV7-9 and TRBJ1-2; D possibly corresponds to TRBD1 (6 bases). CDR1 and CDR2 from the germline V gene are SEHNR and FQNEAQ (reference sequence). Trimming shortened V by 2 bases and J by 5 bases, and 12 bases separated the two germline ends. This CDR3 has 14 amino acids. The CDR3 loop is CASSLQGFEYGYTF. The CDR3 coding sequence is TGTGCCAGCAGCTTACAGGGGTTTGAGTATGGCTACACCTTC.

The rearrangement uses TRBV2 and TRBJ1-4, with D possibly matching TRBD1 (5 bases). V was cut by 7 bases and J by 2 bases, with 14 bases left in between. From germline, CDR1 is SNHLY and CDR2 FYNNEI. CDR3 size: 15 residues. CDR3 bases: TGTGCCAGCATCCGAAGGGGAAGGACTAATGAAAAACTGTTTTTT. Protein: CASIRRGRTNEKLFF.

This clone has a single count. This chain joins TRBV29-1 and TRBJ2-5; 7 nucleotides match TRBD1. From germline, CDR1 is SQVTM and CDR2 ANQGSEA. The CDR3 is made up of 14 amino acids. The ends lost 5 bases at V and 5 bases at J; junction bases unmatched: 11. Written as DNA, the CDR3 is TGCAGCGTTACAGGGGCGGGCCATAGGGAGACCCAGTACTTC. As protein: CSVTGAGHRETQYF.

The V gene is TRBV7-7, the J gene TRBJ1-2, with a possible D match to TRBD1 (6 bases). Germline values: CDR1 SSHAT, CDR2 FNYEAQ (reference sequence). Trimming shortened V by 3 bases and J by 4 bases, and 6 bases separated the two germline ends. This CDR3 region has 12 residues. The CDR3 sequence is CASSLDSYGYTF. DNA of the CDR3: TGTGCCAGCAGCTTGGACAGCTATGGCTACACCTTC.

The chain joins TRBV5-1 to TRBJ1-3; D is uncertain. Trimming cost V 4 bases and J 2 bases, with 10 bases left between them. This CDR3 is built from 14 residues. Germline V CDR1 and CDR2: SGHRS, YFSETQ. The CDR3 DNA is TGCGCCAGCAGCCAGGCCCCCCCTGGAAACACCATATATTTT. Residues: CASSQAPPGNTIYF.

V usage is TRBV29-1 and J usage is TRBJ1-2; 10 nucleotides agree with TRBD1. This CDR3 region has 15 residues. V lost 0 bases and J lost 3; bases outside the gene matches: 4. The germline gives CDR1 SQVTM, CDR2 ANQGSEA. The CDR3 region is CSVEDPTGGYYGYTF. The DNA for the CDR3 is TGCAGCGTTGAAGACCCGACAGGGGGCTACTATGGCTACACCTTC.

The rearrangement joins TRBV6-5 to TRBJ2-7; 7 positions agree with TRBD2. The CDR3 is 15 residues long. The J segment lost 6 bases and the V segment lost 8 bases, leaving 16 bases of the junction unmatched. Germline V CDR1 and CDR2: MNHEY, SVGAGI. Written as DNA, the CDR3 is TGTGCCAGCGCCCTATCGGCTGGACTAGTCATCGAGCAGTACTTC. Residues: CASALSAGLVIEQYF.

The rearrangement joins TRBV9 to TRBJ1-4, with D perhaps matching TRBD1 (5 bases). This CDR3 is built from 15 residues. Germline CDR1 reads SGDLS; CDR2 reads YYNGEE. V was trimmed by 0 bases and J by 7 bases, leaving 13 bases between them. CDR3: CASSVEGDWSEKLFF. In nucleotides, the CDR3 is TGTGCCAGCAGCGTAGAAGGGGATTGGAGTGAAAAACTGTTTTTT.

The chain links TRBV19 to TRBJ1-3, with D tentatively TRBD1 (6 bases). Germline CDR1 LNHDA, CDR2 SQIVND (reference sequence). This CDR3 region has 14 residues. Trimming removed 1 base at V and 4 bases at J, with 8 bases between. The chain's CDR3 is CASSIVGGGNTIYF. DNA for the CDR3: TGTGCCAGTAGTATAGTAGGGGGAGGAAACACCATATATTTT.

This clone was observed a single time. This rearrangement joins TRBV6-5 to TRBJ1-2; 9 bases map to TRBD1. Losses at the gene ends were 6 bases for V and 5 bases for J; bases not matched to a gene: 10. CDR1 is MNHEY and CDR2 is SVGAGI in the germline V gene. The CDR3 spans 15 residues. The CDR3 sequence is CASRGDREYAYGYTF. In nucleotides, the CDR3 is TGTGCCAGCAGGGGGGACAGGGAATATGCGTATGGCTACACCTTC.

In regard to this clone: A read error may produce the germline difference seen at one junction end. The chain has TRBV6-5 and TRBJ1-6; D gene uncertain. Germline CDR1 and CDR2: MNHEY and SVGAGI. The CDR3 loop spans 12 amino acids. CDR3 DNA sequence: TGTGCCAGCAGTTTACAGCTTTCACCCCTTCACTTT. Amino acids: CASSLQLSPLHF.

The CDR3 reads CASSDYLNTEAFF. Here the CDR3 DNA reads TGTGCCAGCAGTGACTACTTGAACACTGAAGCTTTCTTT. The V gene is TRBV6-4, the J gene TRBJ1-1; D call uncertain. Between the trimmed V and J ends, which lost 1 base and 0 bases, there was a span of 3 bases. Germline V CDR1 and CDR2: MRHNA, SNTAGT. CDR3 size: 13 residues.

CDR3: CASNRTSGIRTSTDTQYF. CDR3 in DNA: TGTGCCAGCAACCGAACTAGCGGGATACGAACTAGCACAGATACGCAGTATTTT. The chain employs TRBV21-1 and TRBJ2-3; the table's D call TRBD2 went unverified against the DNA. TRBV21-1 is designated a pseudogene. The CDR3 sequence is 18 residues long.

CDR3 sequence: CATSREGTIYEQYF. Written as DNA, the CDR3 is TGTGCCACCAGCAGAGAAGGAACAATCTACGAGCAGTACTTC. The rearrangement joins TRBV15 to TRBJ2-7; unclear D gene. This CDR3 has 14 residues. V lost 0 bases and J lost 3, with 9 bases in between. CDR1 and CDR2 from the germline V gene are LNHNV and YYDKDF (reference sequence).